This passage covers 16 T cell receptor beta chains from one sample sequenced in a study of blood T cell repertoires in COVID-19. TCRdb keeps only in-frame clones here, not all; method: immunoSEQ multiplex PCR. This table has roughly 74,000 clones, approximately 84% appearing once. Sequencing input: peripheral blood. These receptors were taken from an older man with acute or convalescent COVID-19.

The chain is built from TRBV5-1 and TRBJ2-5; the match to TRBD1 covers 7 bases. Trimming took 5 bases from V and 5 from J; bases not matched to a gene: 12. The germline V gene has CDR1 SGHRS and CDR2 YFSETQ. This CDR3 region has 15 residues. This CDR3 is CASSWTGLGGETQYF. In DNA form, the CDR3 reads TGCGCCAGCAGTTGGACAGGTCTCGGTGGGGAGACCCAGTACTTC.

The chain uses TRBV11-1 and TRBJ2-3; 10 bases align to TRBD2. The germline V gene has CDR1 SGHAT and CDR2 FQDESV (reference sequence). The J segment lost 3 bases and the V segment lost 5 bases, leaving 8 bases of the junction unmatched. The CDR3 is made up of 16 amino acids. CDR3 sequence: CASSLPASGSTDTQYF. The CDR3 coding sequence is TGTGCCAGCAGCCTCCCGGCTAGCGGGAGTACAGATACGCAGTATTTT.

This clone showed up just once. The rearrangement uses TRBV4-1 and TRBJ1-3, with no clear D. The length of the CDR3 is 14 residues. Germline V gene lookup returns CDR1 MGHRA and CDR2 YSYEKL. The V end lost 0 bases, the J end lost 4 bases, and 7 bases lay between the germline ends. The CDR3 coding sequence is TGCGCCAGCAGCCAAGACTTGTCGGGAAACACCATATATTTT. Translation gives CASSQDLSGNTIYF.

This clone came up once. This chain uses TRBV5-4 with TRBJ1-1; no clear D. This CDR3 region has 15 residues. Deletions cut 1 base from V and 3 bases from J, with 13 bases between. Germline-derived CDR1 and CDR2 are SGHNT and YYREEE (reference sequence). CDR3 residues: CASSLPGRSYTEAFF. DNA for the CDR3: TGTGCCAGCAGCTTGCCTGGGAGGTCATACACTGAAGCTTTCTTT.

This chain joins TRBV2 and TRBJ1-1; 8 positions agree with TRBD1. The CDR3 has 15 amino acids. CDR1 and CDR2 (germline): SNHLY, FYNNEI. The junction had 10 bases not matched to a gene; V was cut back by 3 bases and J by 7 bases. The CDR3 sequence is CASSERTGTSLEAFF. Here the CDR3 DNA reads TGTGCCAGCAGTGAGCGGACAGGGACCTCTCTTGAAGCTTTCTTT. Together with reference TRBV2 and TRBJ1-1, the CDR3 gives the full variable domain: EPEVTQTPSHQVTQMGQEVILRCVPISNHLYFYWYRQILGQKVEFLVSFYNNEISEKSEIFDDQFSVERPDGSNFTLKIRSTKLEDSAMYFCASSERTGTSLEAFFGQGTRLTVV.

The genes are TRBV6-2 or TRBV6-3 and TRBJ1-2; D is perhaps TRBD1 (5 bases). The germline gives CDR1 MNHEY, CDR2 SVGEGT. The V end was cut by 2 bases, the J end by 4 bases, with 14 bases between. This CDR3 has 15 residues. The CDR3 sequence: CASSYAGAAGYGYTF. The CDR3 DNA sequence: TGTGCCAGCAGTTACGCTGGGGCAGCCGGCTATGGCTACACCTTC.

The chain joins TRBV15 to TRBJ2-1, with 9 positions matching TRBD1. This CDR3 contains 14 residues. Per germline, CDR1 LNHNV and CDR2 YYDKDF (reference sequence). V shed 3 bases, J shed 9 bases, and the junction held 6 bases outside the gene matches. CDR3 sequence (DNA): TGTGCCACCAGCAGGGACAGGGGAAGAGGTGAGCAGTTCTTC. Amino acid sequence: CATSRDRGRGEQFF. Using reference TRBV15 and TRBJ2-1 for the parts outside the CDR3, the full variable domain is DAMVIQNPRYQVTQFGKPVTLSCSQTLNHNVMYWYQQKSSQAPKLLFHYYDKDFNNEADTPDNFQSRRPNTSFCFLDIRSPGLGDTAMYLCATSRDRGRGEQFFGPGTRLTVL.

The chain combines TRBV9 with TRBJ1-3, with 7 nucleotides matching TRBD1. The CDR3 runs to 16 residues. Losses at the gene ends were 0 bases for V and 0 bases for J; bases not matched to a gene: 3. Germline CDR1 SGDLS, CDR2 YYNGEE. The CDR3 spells CASSVAGTVSGNTIYF. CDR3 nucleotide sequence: TGTGCCAGCAGCGTAGCGGGGACAGTCTCTGGAAACACCATATATTTT.

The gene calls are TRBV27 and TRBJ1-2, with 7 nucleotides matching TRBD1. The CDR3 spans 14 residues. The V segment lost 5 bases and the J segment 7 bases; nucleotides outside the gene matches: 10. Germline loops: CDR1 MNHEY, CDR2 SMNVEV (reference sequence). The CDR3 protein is CASSHLTGSGGYTF. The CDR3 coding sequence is TGTGCCAGCAGTCACCTGACAGGGAGTGGTGGCTACACCTTC.

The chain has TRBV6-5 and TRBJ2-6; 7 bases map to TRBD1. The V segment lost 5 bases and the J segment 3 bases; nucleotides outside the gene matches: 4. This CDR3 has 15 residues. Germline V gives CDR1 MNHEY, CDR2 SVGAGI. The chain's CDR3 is CASSTHRGGANVLTF. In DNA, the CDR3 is TGTGCCAGCAGTACCCACAGGGGTGGGGCCAACGTCCTGACTTTC.

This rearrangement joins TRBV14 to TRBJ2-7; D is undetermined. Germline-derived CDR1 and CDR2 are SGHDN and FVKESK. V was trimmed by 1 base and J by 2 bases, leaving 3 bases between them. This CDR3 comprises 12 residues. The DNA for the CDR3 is TGTGCCAGCAGCCAAGGGCCCTACGAGCAGTACTTC. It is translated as CASSQGPYEQYF.

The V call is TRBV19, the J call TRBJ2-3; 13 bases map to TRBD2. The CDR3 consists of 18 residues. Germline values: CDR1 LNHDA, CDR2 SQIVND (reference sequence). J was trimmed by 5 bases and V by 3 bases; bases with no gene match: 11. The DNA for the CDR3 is TGTGCCAGTAGTATTTCGTCGACTAGCGGGGGGTATGGAGATACGCAGTATTTT. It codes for CASSISSTSGGYGDTQYF.

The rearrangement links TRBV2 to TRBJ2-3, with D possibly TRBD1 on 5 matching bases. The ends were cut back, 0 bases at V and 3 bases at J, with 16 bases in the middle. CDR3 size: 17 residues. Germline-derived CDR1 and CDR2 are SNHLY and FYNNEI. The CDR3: CASSEAVVGVLTDTQYF. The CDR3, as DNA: TGTGCCAGCAGTGAAGCGGTTGTAGGGGTCCTGACAGATACGCAGTATTTT.

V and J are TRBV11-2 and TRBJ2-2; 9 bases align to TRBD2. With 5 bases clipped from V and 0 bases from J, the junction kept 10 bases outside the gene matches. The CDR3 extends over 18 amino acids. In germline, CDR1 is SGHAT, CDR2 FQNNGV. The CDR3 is CASSPPPSGVANTGELFF. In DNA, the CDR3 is TGTGCCAGCAGCCCCCCCCCTAGCGGGGTGGCGAACACCGGGGAGCTGTTTTTT.

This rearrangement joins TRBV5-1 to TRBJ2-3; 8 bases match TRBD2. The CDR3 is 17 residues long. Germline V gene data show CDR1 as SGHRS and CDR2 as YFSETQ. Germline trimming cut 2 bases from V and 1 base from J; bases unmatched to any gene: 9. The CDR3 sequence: CASSFASGLAGTDTQYF. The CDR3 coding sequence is TGCGCCAGCAGCTTCGCTAGCGGGTTGGCTGGCACAGATACGCAGTATTTT.

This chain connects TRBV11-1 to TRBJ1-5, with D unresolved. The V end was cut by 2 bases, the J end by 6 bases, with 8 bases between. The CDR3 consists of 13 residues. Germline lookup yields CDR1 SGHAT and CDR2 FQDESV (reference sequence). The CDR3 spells CASSLSPSQPQHF. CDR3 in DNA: TGTGCCAGCAGCTTATCGCCTAGTCAGCCCCAGCATTTT.